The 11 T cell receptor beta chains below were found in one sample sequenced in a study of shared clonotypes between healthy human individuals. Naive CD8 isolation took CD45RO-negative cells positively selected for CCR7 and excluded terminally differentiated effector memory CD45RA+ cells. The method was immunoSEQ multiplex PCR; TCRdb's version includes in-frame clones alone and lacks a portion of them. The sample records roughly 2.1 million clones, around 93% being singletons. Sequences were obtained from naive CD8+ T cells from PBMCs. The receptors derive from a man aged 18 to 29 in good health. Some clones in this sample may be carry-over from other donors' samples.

The CDR3: CASSLDRGDTGELFF. The CDR3 nucleotides are TGTGCCAGCAGCTTAGACAGGGGAGACACCGGGGAGCTGTTTTTT. The chain joins TRBV7-2 to TRBJ2-2; 7 bases agree with TRBD1. Per germline, CDR1 SGHTA and CDR2 FQGNSA. The CDR3 length is 15 residues. With V trimmed by 1 base and J by 3 bases, 2 bases remained unmatched.

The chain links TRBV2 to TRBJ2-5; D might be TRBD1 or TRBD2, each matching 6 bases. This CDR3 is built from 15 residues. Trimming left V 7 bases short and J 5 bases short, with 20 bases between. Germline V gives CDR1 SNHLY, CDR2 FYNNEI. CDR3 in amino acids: CASTMSAGAGETQYF. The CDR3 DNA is TGTGCCAGCACCATGAGCGCAGGGGCGGGGGAGACCCAGTACTTC.

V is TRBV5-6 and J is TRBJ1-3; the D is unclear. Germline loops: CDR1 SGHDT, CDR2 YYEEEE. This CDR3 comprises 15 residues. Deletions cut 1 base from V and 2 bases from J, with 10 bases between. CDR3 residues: CASSLFGLPGNTIYF. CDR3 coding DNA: TGTGCCAGCAGCTTGTTCGGACTGCCTGGAAACACCATATATTTT.

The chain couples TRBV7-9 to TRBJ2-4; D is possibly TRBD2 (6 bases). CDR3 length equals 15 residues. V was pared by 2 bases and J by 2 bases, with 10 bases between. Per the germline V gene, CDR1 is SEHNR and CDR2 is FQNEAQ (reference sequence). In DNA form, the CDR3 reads TGTGCCAGCAGCTTACGCGGGGAGACCAAAAACATTCAGTACTTC. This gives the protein CASSLRGETKNIQYF.

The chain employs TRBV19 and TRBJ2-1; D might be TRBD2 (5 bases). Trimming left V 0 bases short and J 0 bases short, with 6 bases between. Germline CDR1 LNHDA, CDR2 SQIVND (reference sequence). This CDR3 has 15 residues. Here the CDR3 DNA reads TGTGCCAGTAGTATAGACGGGATCTCCTACAATGAGCAGTTCTTC. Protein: CASSIDGISYNEQFF.

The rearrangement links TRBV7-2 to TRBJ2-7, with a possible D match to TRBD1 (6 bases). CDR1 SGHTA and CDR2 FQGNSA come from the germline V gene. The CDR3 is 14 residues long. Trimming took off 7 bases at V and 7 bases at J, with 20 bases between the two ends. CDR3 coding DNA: TGTGCCAGCACATTGCGGGCCATAGGGGGTGAGCAGTACTTC. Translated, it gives CASTLRAIGGEQYF. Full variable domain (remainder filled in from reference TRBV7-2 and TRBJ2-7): GAGVSQSPSNKVTEKGKDVELRCDPISGHTALYWYRQSLGQGLEFLIYFQGNSAPDKSGLPSDRFSAERTGGSVSTLTIQRTQQEDSAVYLCASTLRAIGGEQYFGPGTRLTVT.

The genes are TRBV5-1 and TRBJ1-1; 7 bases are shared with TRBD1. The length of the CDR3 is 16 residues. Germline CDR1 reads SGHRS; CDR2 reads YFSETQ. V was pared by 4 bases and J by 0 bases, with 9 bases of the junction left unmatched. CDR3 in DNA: TGCGCCAGCAGCGTAGCAGGGGGTCGGTTGAACACTGAAGCTTTCTTT. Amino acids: CASSVAGGRLNTEAFF.

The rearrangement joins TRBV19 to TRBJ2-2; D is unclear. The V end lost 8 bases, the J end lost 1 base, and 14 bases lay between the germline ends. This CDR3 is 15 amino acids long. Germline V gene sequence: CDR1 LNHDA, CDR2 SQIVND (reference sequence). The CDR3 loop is CASQPGPMNTGELFF. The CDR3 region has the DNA TGTGCCAGTCAACCGGGCCCCATGAACACCGGGGAGCTGTTTTTT.

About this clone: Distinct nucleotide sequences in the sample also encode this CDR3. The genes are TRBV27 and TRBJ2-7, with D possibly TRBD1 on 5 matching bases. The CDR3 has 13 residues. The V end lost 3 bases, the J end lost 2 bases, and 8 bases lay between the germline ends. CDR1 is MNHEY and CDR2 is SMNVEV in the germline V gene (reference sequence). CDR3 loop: CASSFGATYEQYF. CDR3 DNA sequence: TGTGCCAGCAGTTTTGGGGCGACCTACGAGCAGTACTTC.

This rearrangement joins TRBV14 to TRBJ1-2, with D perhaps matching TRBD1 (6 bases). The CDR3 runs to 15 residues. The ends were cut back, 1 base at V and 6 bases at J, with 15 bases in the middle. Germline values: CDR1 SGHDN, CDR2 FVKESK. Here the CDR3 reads CASSQVWGALNGYTF. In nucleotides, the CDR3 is TGTGCCAGCAGCCAAGTTTGGGGGGCACTGAATGGCTACACCTTC.

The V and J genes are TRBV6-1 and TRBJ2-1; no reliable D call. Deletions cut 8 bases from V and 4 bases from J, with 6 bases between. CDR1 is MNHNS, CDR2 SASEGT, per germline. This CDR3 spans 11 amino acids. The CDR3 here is CASEEYNEQFF. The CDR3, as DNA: TGTGCCAGCGAAGAATACAATGAGCAGTTCTTC.